This T cell receptor beta chain comes out of a study of T cell responses to AZD1222 COVID-19 vaccine. With regard to this clone: Antigen unknown.

TCRdb's table, derived via immunoSEQ multiplex PCR, lists solely in-frame clones and lacks some. Here the sample spans tens of thousands of clones, approximately 90% being singletons. Study outcomes and limitations: Spike regions recognized by vaccine-associated CD4 TCRs spanned the protein, led by 160-218 and 743-854. Repertoires were obtained only post-peak T cell response. AZD1222 recipients seropositive at baseline numbered only five to seven.

Trimming took 9 bases from V and 1 from J; bases not matched to a gene: 11. This CDR3 is 16 amino acids long. In germline, CDR1 is LNHDA, CDR2 SQIVND (reference sequence). This chain links TRBV19 with TRBJ1-5; TRBD1 matches at 8 bases. This clonotype originated in an adult who received the AZD1222 COVID-19 vaccine. The sample here was peripheral blood, taken 28 days after the second AZD1222 dose. CDR3: CASNGQGAISNQPQHF. The CDR3 region has the DNA TGTGCCAGCAATGGGCAGGGGGCGATCAGCAATCAGCCCCAGCATTTT.